Listed here are 23 T cell receptor beta chains from one sample, sequenced in a study of control samples from healthy donors and cancer patients. Here immunoSEQ multiplex PCR was the method, and the copy in TCRdb shows in-frame clones only, minus some. This sample has about 190,000 clones, with 90% to 95% found just once. Sequencing input: blood. Receptors were obtained from a man younger than 35 in good health.

This chain joins TRBV6-5 and TRBJ2-7, with 8 positions matching TRBD1. Germline values: CDR1 MNHEY, CDR2 SVGAGI. The CDR3 has 14 amino acids. Trimming cost V 6 bases and J 0 bases; bases outside gene matches: 4. For the CDR3, the DNA is TGTGCCAGCAGCTCGGACAGGGCCTCCTACGAGCAGTACTTC. Amino acids: CASSSDRASYEQYF.

This clone appeared once. V gene TRBV6-4 combines with J gene TRBJ2-6; possibly TRBD2 for D (5 bases). Germline CDR1 and CDR2: MRHNA and SNTAGT. The CDR3 is 14 residues long. The V end was cut by 2 bases, the J end by 4 bases, with 6 bases between. The CDR3 nucleotides read TGTGCCAGCAGTGACGGACTCGGGGCCAACGTCCTGACTTTC. This encodes CASSDGLGANVLTF.

The gene calls are TRBV5-5 and TRBJ2-2, with TRBD1 matching 8 bases. V gave up 0 bases and J gave up 2 bases; unmatched junction bases: 3. The CDR3 covers 16 residues. CDR1 SGHKS and CDR2 YYEKEE come from the germline V gene (reference sequence). CDR3 region: CASSLGDRGNTGELFF. In nucleotides, the CDR3 is TGTGCCAGCAGCTTGGGAGACAGGGGAAACACCGGGGAGCTGTTTTTT.

The V and J genes are TRBV13 and TRBJ1-5; D might be TRBD1 (5 bases). This CDR3 has 14 residues. The germline V and J ends were trimmed by 5 bases and 8 bases, with 16 bases remaining between them. Germline assignment: CDR1 PRHDT and CDR2 FYEKMQ (reference sequence). CDR3 nucleotides: TGTGCCAGCAGCCCAAGCCGGGGCGGAGAGCCCCAGCATTTT. Encoded protein: CASSPSRGGEPQHF.

The chain is built from TRBV24-1 and TRBJ2-1; 14 nucleotides agree with TRBD2. CDR3 length: 18 amino acids. Trimming removed 0 bases from V and 7 bases from J; junction bases left unmatched: 7. From germline, CDR1 is KGHDR and CDR2 SFDVKD. The CDR3 DNA sequence: TGTGCCACCAGTGATTTGTACTCCGGGACTAGCGGGGGAAATGAGCAGTTCTTC. Amino acids: CATSDLYSGTSGGNEQFF.

The chain is built from TRBV3-1 (or the pseudogene TRBV3-2) and TRBJ2-1; 10 positions match TRBD2. Germline loops: CDR1 LGHDT, CDR2 YNNKEL (reference sequence). This CDR3 is 16 amino acids long. V was clipped by 5 bases and J by 1 base; unmatched bases: 5. The CDR3 loop is CASSSLAGGSYNEQFF. CDR3 in DNA: TGTGCCAGCAGCTCCTTAGCGGGAGGTTCCTACAATGAGCAGTTCTTC.

This clone showed up just once. The gene calls are TRBV10-3 and TRBJ2-1; TRBD1 or TRBD2 may be the D gene (6 bases each). V gave up 7 bases and J gave up 0 bases, with 19 bases separating them. Germline lookup yields CDR1 ENHRY and CDR2 SYGVKD. This CDR3 comprises 17 residues. CDR3 sequence: CAIKGQGGISSYNEQFF. The CDR3 nucleotides read TGTGCCATCAAGGGGCAAGGGGGGATAAGCTCCTACAATGAGCAGTTCTTC.

Here the CDR3 reads CASSFGNSGNTIYF. In nucleotides, the CDR3 is TGCGCCAGCAGCTTTGGCAACTCTGGAAACACCATATATTTT. V and J are TRBV5-1 and TRBJ1-3; no reliable D call. There are 14 residues in the CDR3. Per germline, CDR1 SGHRS and CDR2 YFSETQ. V was clipped by 2 bases and J by 0 bases, with 6 bases between them. Variable domain in full (rest from reference TRBV5-1 and TRBJ1-3): KAGVTQTPRYLIKTRGQQVTLSCSPISGHRSVSWYQQTPGQGLQFLFEYFSETQRNKGNFPGRFSGRQFSNSRSEMNVSTLELGDSALYLCASSFGNSGNTIYFGEGSWLTVV.

For the CDR3, the DNA is TGTGCCATCAGTGAGTCGCCCGGGGGCGGAGAGACCCAGTACTTC. It is translated as CAISESPGGGETQYF. V gene TRBV10-3 combines with J gene TRBJ2-5, with D possibly being TRBD1 or TRBD2 (6 bases each). This CDR3 has 15 amino acids. Per germline, CDR1 ENHRY and CDR2 SYGVKD. V was shortened by 0 bases and J by 4 bases, with 12 bases between the two germline ends.

The chain uses TRBV5-4 and TRBJ2-4, with 9 bases fitting TRBD1. Germline CDR1 reads SGHNT; CDR2 reads YYREEE (reference sequence). After removal of 4 bases from V and 6 bases from J, the junction contained 5 bases not matched to a gene. The CDR3 totals 14 residues. The CDR3 region has the DNA TGTGCCAGCAGCACCTCGACAGGGGGAAACATTCAGTACTTC. Its protein product is CASSTSTGGNIQYF.

The chain uses TRBV9 and TRBJ2-7, with 7 nucleotides matching TRBD1. The CDR3 is made up of 16 amino acids. Per germline, CDR1 SGDLS and CDR2 YYNGEE. V gave up 3 bases and J gave up 0 bases; unmatched junction bases: 9. The CDR3 protein is CASSAMSGTASYEQYF. In DNA form, the CDR3 reads TGTGCCAGCAGCGCGATGTCCGGGACAGCCTCCTACGAGCAGTACTTC.

V is TRBV6-1 and J is TRBJ2-2; D is possibly TRBD1 (5 bases). Trimming took off 1 base at V and 3 bases at J, with 12 bases between the two ends. Germline lookup yields CDR1 MNHNS and CDR2 SASEGT. CDR3 size: 16 residues. The CDR3 bases are TGTGCCAGCAGTGAAGACAGGCTCCCTGACACCGGGGAGCTGTTTTTT. Translating it yields CASSEDRLPDTGELFF.

V is TRBV7-3 and J is TRBJ2-6; D may be TRBD1 (5 bases). The germline gives CDR1 SGHTA, CDR2 FQGTGA. V was clipped by 3 bases and J by 4 bases, with 10 bases between them. This CDR3 is 15 amino acids long. CDR3 residues: CASSFQGTGANVLTF. In nucleotides, the CDR3 is TGTGCCAGCAGCTTCCAGGGAACAGGGGCCAACGTCCTGACTTTC.

The V and J genes are TRBV4-1 and TRBJ1-1, with 8 positions matching TRBD1. Looked up from germline, CDR1 is MGHRA and CDR2 is YSYEKL. Trimming took 0 bases from V and 3 from J; bases not matched to a gene: 9. The CDR3 runs 17 residues. The CDR3 here is CASSQDMGTGSDTEAFF. CDR3 nucleotide sequence: TGCGCCAGCAGCCAAGATATGGGGACAGGTTCGGACACTGAAGCTTTCTTT.

The chain uses TRBV6-4 and TRBJ1-2; D is possibly TRBD1 (5 bases). The CDR3 is made up of 15 amino acids. The germline CDR1 and CDR2 sequences are MRHNA and SNTAGT. Trimming left V 6 bases short and J 0 bases short, with 14 bases between. The CDR3 protein is CASSLKQGPNYGYTF. The DNA for the CDR3 is TGTGCCAGCAGCCTAAAGCAGGGACCTAACTATGGCTACACCTTC.

This chain uses TRBV27 with TRBJ1-1; 10 bases align to TRBD1. Trimming at V came to 2 bases and at J to 0 bases, leaving 6 bases not matched to a gene. The CDR3 is made up of 17 amino acids. Germline V gene data show CDR1 as MNHEY and CDR2 as SMNVEV (reference sequence). The CDR3 DNA is TGTGCCAGCAGTTTAAGGGGACAGGGGATGATGAACACTGAAGCTTTCTTT. This sequence encodes CASSLRGQGMMNTEAFF.

The chain joins TRBV5-5 to TRBJ2-5; D gene ambiguous. Germline loops: CDR1 SGHKS, CDR2 YYEKEE (reference sequence). The V and J ends lost 0 bases and 5 bases respectively, with 14 bases between them. The CDR3 spans 15 residues. CDR3 protein: CASSLGNRDWETQYF. CDR3 nucleotide sequence: TGTGCCAGCAGCTTGGGGAATAGGGATTGGGAGACCCAGTACTTC.

The chain has TRBV6-2 or TRBV6-3 and TRBJ2-2, with 9 bases lining up with TRBD1. CDR3 length: 16 residues. Germline CDR1 MNHEY, CDR2 SVGEGT. With 5 bases clipped from V and 5 bases from J, the junction kept 9 bases outside the gene matches. The CDR3 sequence: CASSRSTGGSTGELFF. The CDR3 DNA reads TGTGCCAGCAGTCGCTCGACAGGGGGGAGTACCGGGGAGCTGTTTTTT.

The chain joins TRBV9 to TRBJ2-7; no definite D call. Trimming stripped 0 bases from V and 0 bases from J, with 10 bases between. Germline loops: CDR1 SGDLS, CDR2 YYNGEE. The CDR3 is 15 amino acids. CDR3 coding DNA: TGTGCCAGCAGCGTAGGAGGCAAGGTCTCCTACGAGCAGTACTTC. Protein product: CASSVGGKVSYEQYF.

Worth noting for this clone: The identical CDR3 is also encoded by other nucleotide sequences in the sample. The chain links TRBV15 to TRBJ2-2, with 11 bases lining up with TRBD2. Unmatched junction bases numbered 16, after V lost 4 bases and J lost 3 bases. Germline CDR1 is LNHNV and CDR2 is YYDKDF (reference sequence). This CDR3 is 20 amino acids long. The CDR3 DNA is TGTGCCACCAGCATCTCACGGGGTAGCGGGGGGGCTAGTTACACCGGGGAGCTGTTTTTT. It is translated as CATSISRGSGGASYTGELFF.

The rearrangement uses TRBV4-1 and TRBJ2-2; the match to TRBD1 covers 11 bases. The V gene's germline CDR1 is MGHRA and CDR2 YSYEKL. This CDR3 comprises 19 residues. V gave up 0 bases and J gave up 4 bases; unmatched junction bases: 10. DNA of the CDR3: TGCGCCAGCAGCCAAGAAGGAGTAACCGGGACAGGGGGCACCGGGGAGCTGTTTTTT. The encoded protein is CASSQEGVTGTGGTGELFF.

This chain links TRBV4-1 with TRBJ1-1; 9 nucleotides agree with TRBD1. The CDR3 length is 19 residues. J was trimmed by 0 bases and V by 1 base; bases with no gene match: 12. The germline V gene encodes CDR1 MGHRA and CDR2 YSYEKL. The CDR3 protein is CASSQVAGTGKSLNTEAFF. CDR3 sequence (DNA): TGCGCCAGCAGCCAAGTCGCCGGGACAGGGAAATCCCTGAACACTGAAGCTTTCTTT.

The chain joins TRBV5-4 to TRBJ1-1, with 7 bases that match TRBD1. Germline trimming cut 5 bases from V and 1 base from J; bases unmatched to any gene: 8. The CDR3 is 15 amino acids. CDR1 SGHNT and CDR2 YYREEE come from the germline V gene (reference sequence). CDR3 sequence: CASSRDRERNTEAFF. CDR3 nucleotides: TGTGCCAGCAGTCGGGACAGAGAAAGGAACACTGAAGCTTTCTTT. The full variable domain, its missing parts supplied by reference TRBV5-4 and TRBJ1-1, is ETGVTQSPTHLIKTRGQQVTLRCSSQSGHNTVSWYQQALGQGPQFIFQYYREEENGRGNFPPRFSGLQFPNYSSELNVNALELDDSALYLCASSRDRERNTEAFFGQGTRLTVV.